Given below is one T cell receptor beta chain in context. Its antigen is unidentified. The data belong to a study of vaccination and CD4 T cells after COVID-19. Turning to the study itself: Overlapping SARS-CoV-2, HCoV-NL63, HCoV-OC43 and HCoV-229E spike peptides stimulated the cells.

An Oncomine TCR Beta short-read assay was used to sequence the DNA from cultured CD4+ T cells. TCRdb re-analysed the PCR reads in MiXCR, keeping a single row per CDR3 protein. The sample yields 10,000 to 11,000 distinct CDR3 sequences, roughly 60% seen once. After removal of 4 bases from V and 4 bases from J, the junction contained 3 bases not matched to a gene. Germline V gene lookup returns CDR1 SGHRS and CDR2 YFSETQ. This CDR3 contains 14 residues. Regarding treatment: approximately 10-day PBMC culture with coronavirus spike peptide pools or control peptides (ViraFEST assay). This TCR derives from a human donor who had recovered from COVID-19. Source material: CD4+ T cells from blood, cultured in vitro. This chain links TRBV5-1 with TRBJ1-5, with TRBD1 matching over 9 bases. The DNA of the CDR3 is TGCGCCAGCAGCCCAGGACAGGGGAATCAGCCCCAGCATTTT. Amino acids: CASSPGQGNQPQHF.